Each of the 24 T cell receptor beta chains below was sequenced from the same sample in a study of vaccination and CD4 T cells after COVID-19. No antigen has been identified for these receptors. Indicated treatment: approximately nine-day PBMC culture with coronavirus spike peptide pools or control peptides (ViraFEST assay). The Oncomine TCR Beta short-read assay was applied to DNA of cultured CD4+ T cells. Using its own MiXCR run on the PCR reads, TCRdb lists one record per CDR3 protein. This table has about 20,000 distinct CDR3 sequences, around half appearing once. Source material: CD4+ T cells from blood, cultured in vitro. These receptors originate from a human donor who had recovered from COVID-19.

V usage is TRBV28 and J usage is TRBJ2-6, with D unclear. Between the trimmed V and J ends, which lost 4 bases and 2 bases, there was a span of 12 bases. Germline CDR1 reads MDHEN; CDR2 reads SYDVKM. This CDR3 is 16 amino acids long. The CDR3 sequence: CASSSPGRTGANVLTF. The CDR3, as DNA: TGTGCCAGCAGTTCACCAGGTAGGACTGGGGCCAACGTCCTGACTTTC.

The chain uses TRBV7-9 and TRBJ2-2; D is undetermined. The CDR3 spans 15 residues. Trimming left V 1 base short and J 4 bases short, with 10 bases between. Germline CDR1 and CDR2: SEHNR and FQNEAQ (reference sequence). CDR3 protein: CASSLVPRGTGELFF. CDR3 coding DNA: TGTGCCAGCAGCTTAGTCCCTAGAGGCACCGGGGAGCTGTTTTTT.

This clonotype has only a few counts. The chain uses TRBV10-3 and TRBJ2-7; D is perhaps TRBD2 (5 bases). The CDR3 spans 17 residues. Germline V gene lookup returns CDR1 ENHRY and CDR2 SYGVKD. The V gene lost 6 bases and the J gene lost 0 bases, with 21 bases spanning the gap. As DNA, the CDR3 is TGTGCCATCAGCCCACGGGCAGATTCGGGAAACTCCTACGAGCAGTACTTC. Encoded protein: CAISPRADSGNSYEQYF.

This sequence joins TRBV27 and TRBJ1-4, with D perhaps matching TRBD1 (6 bases). Germline assignment: CDR1 MNHEY and CDR2 SMNVEV (reference sequence). Trimming removed 3 bases at V and 7 bases at J, with 12 bases between. The CDR3 spans 14 residues. As DNA, the CDR3 is TGTGCCAGCAGTTTGTTGGGGGCAGGTGAAAAACTGTTTTTT. The encoded protein is CASSLLGAGEKLFF.

The chain carries TRBV7-2 and TRBJ2-1; 8 positions agree with TRBD2. The CDR3 has 15 residues. V dropped 6 bases and J dropped 2; count of bases not matched to a gene: 6. Germline-derived CDR1 and CDR2 are SGHTA and FQGNSA. CDR3 amino acids: CASSPSGSAYNEQFF. The CDR3 DNA is TGTGCCAGCAGTCCTAGCGGGTCCGCCTACAATGAGCAGTTCTTC.

V and J are TRBV7-6 and TRBJ2-5; 10 bases fit TRBD2. Germline values: CDR1 SGHVS, CDR2 FNYEAQ. V was pared by 5 bases and J by 3 bases, with 9 bases of the junction left unmatched. The CDR3 sequence is 16 residues long. CDR3 sequence reads: CASSLGSSGGEETQYF. In DNA, the CDR3 is TGTGCCAGCAGCCTGGGGTCCAGCGGGGGGGAAGAGACCCAGTACTTC.

This clonotype was observed a few times. This chain joins TRBV6-1 and TRBJ1-6, with TRBD1 as a possible D gene (5 bases). The CDR3 sequence is 18 residues long. The V gene's germline CDR1 is MNHNS and CDR2 SASEGT. The V end was cut by 3 bases, the J end by 6 bases, with 21 bases between. The CDR3 sequence is CASSDGFVRASSNSPLHF. The CDR3 nucleotides are TGTGCCAGCAGTGACGGGTTTGTCAGGGCTTCGTCTAATTCACCCCTCCACTTT.

The genes are TRBV5-1 and TRBJ2-7; D unresolved. V was pared by 2 bases and J by 2 bases, with 11 bases between. Germline loops: CDR1 SGHRS, CDR2 YFSETQ. The length of the CDR3 is 14 residues. As DNA, the CDR3 is TGCGCCAGCAGCTTTATGGGAACAGCCTACGAGCAGTACTTC. This encodes CASSFMGTAYEQYF.

This clonotype has only a few counts. The chain links TRBV25-1 to TRBJ2-3, with 7 bases aligning to TRBD2. CDR1 and CDR2 from the germline V gene are MGHDK and SYGVNS. The CDR3 consists of 17 residues. The ends lost 3 bases at V and 0 bases at J; junction bases unmatched: 9. The CDR3 bases are TGTGCCAGCAGTGATCATGGCGGGAGCCGAAGCACAGATACGCAGTATTTT. As protein: CASSDHGGSRSTDTQYF.

This chain uses TRBV4-3 with TRBJ2-2, with 9 bases aligning to TRBD1. This CDR3 has 17 amino acids. Germline assignment: CDR1 LGHNA and CDR2 YSLEER. V dropped 1 base and J dropped 1; count of bases not matched to a gene: 4. In DNA form, the CDR3 reads TGCGCCAGCAGCCAAGCAGGGACAGGGAAGAACACCGGGGAGCTGTTTTTT. Residues: CASSQAGTGKNTGELFF.

The chain has TRBV6-1 and TRBJ2-5; the D is unclear. The CDR3 is 12 amino acids. Per germline, CDR1 MNHNS and CDR2 SASEGT. Trimming removed 6 bases from V and 9 bases from J, with 14 bases in between. The CDR3 DNA reads TGTGCCAGCAGCCCGACCTCGGTGGCCCAGTACTTC. Translated: CASSPTSVAQYF.

CDR3 in DNA: TGCGCCAGCAGCGCCTCGGGACAGTCCTACAATGAGCAGTTCTTC. Its protein product is CASSASGQSYNEQFF. The V and J genes are TRBV5-1 and TRBJ2-1; 7 nucleotides align to TRBD1. Trimming took 4 bases from V and 1 from J; bases not matched to a gene: 5. The CDR3 loop spans 15 amino acids. Germline CDR1 is SGHRS and CDR2 is YFSETQ.

This chain joins TRBV29-1 and TRBJ1-5; D not certain. From germline, CDR1 is SQVTM and CDR2 ANQGSEA. CDR3 size: 13 residues. Trimming cost V 6 bases and J 8 bases, with 17 bases left between them. The DNA for the CDR3 is TGCAGCGTCAGTGAGGAGGGAGGGAAGCCCCAGCATTTT. This sequence encodes CSVSEEGGKPQHF.

This chain connects TRBV7-2 to TRBJ1-1, with D possibly matching TRBD1 (5 bases). Germline V CDR1 and CDR2: SGHTA, FQGNSA. CDR3 length: 14 amino acids. V was clipped by 2 bases and J by 0 bases, with 7 bases between them. The CDR3 protein is CASSLSRVNTEAFF. The CDR3 DNA is TGTGCCAGCAGCTTATCCAGGGTGAACACTGAAGCTTTCTTT.

CDR3 sequence reads: CASSQAYNSYEQYF. DNA of the CDR3: TGTGCCAGCAGCCAAGCCTACAACTCCTACGAGCAGTACTTC. The genes are TRBV3-1 and TRBJ2-7; D gene uncertain. Per germline, CDR1 LGHDT and CDR2 YNNKEL (reference sequence). Between the trimmed V and J ends, which lost 1 base and 0 bases, there was a span of 7 bases. The CDR3 consists of 14 residues.

This clonotype came up once. The chain uses TRBV27 and TRBJ2-1, with a possible D match to TRBD2 (5 bases). Germline-derived CDR1 and CDR2 are MNHEY and SMNVEV (reference sequence). There are 16 residues in the CDR3. Deletions cut 5 bases from V and 2 bases from J, with 16 bases between. Here the CDR3 reads CASSEPGRFPYNEQFF. The CDR3 region has the DNA TGTGCCAGCAGTGAACCTGGGAGATTCCCCTACAATGAGCAGTTCTTC.

This sequence joins TRBV25-1 and TRBJ1-5; a possible D gene is TRBD1 (5 bases). V was cut by 4 bases and J by 5 bases, with 12 bases left in between. CDR3 length: 14 amino acids. Germline-derived CDR1 and CDR2 are MGHDK and SYGVNS. The CDR3 here is CASSARDRYQPQHF. The CDR3 DNA reads TGTGCCAGCAGTGCGAGGGACCGTTATCAGCCCCAGCATTTT.

The chain recombines TRBV30 with TRBJ1-6; no definite D call. The CDR3 runs to 14 residues. The germline CDR1 and CDR2 sequences are GTSNPN and SVGIG (reference sequence). V lost 0 bases and J lost 8, with 11 bases in between. DNA for the CDR3: TGTGCCTGGAGTGTTGGCACGGTTGATTCACCCCTCCACTTT. Its protein is CAWSVGTVDSPLHF.

The chain combines TRBV30 with TRBJ1-2; the D gene is possibly TRBD1 (5 bases). This CDR3 has 15 amino acids. Trimming left V 4 bases short and J 0 bases short, with 15 bases between. From germline, CDR1 is GTSNPN and CDR2 SVGIG (reference sequence). The CDR3 DNA follows: TGTGCCTGGACCGGGACTCGAAGAGCTAACTATGGCTACACCTTC. Amino acid sequence: CAWTGTRRANYGYTF.

The rearrangement joins TRBV20-1 to TRBJ1-6, with 7 bases aligning to TRBD1. V gave up 4 bases and J gave up 0 bases; unmatched junction bases: 6. The germline V gene encodes CDR1 DFQATT and CDR2 SNEGSKA (reference sequence). There are 16 residues in the CDR3. CDR3 in DNA: TGCAGTGCTACCGGACAGGAGAGCTCCTATAATTCACCCCTCCACTTT. Protein: CSATGQESSYNSPLHF.

V and J are TRBV6-1 and TRBJ1-2; TRBD1 matches at 10 bases. The CDR3 loop spans 14 amino acids. The V segment lost 9 bases and the J segment 4 bases; nucleotides outside the gene matches: 8. Germline V gives CDR1 MNHNS, CDR2 SASEGT. The CDR3, as DNA: TGTGCCAGTGGGACAGGGGCCCTAGGCTATGGCTACACCTTC. It translates to CASGTGALGYGYTF.

This chain connects TRBV2 to TRBJ1-5; D unresolved. The ends were cut back, 2 bases at V and 7 bases at J, with 15 bases in the middle. The germline V gene has CDR1 SNHLY and CDR2 FYNNEI. The CDR3 extends over 15 amino acids. CDR3 in amino acids: CASSETRAKGQPQHF. CDR3 in DNA: TGTGCCAGCAGTGAAACCCGGGCCAAAGGACAGCCCCAGCATTTT.

The chain is built from TRBV6-1 and TRBJ1-1; tentative D call: TRBD1 (6 bases). Germline V gene data show CDR1 as MNHNS and CDR2 as SASEGT. The CDR3 consists of 12 residues. Trimming shortened V by 8 bases and J by 6 bases, and 13 bases separated the two germline ends. This CDR3 reads CASSQGLAEAFF. The CDR3 DNA is TGTGCCAGCTCTCAGGGGTTAGCTGAAGCTTTCTTT.

A few counts support this clonotype. The chain recombines TRBV12-3 or TRBV12-4 with TRBJ1-1; no firm D call. The CDR3 runs to 14 residues. V gave up 1 base and J gave up 0 bases, with 6 bases separating them. The CDR3 loop reads CASSLEPMNTEAFF. As DNA, the CDR3 is TGTGCCAGCAGTTTAGAGCCCATGAACACTGAAGCTTTCTTT.